This T cell receptor beta chain was documented in a study of control samples from healthy donors and cancer patients. Trimming pared 5 bases from V and 5 bases from J, leaving 13 bases between. CDR3 length: 15 amino acids. Per the germline V gene, CDR1 is SGHTA and CDR2 is FQGNSA. The protocol was immunoSEQ multiplex PCR, while the TCRdb copy is restricted to in-frame clones and leaves out a portion. This repertoire shows some 2,400 clones, 95% to 98% found once; its top ten account for roughly 1.7%. This rearrangement joins TRBV7-2 to TRBJ1-6; no clear D. Sequenced input: PBMCs. This TCR derives from a man between 65 and 85 years old with head and neck cancer. The CDR3 DNA sequence: TGTGCCAGCAGCATCGGACGGGTTAATAATTCACCCCTCCACTTT. Encoded protein: CASSIGRVNNSPLHF.